The sequence of this T cell receptor (beta chain) was determined in a study of T cells in localized non-small cell lung cancer. Study-level results: Owing to sequencing of a solitary tumor region, heterogeneity cannot be discounted. Appearing in adjacent lung were a median about 50 of the top 100 tumor clones. T cell clonality was highest in uninvolved adjacent lung, above tumor. There was an association of higher blood T cell density with longer overall survival.

The germline V gene encodes CDR1 LNHDA and CDR2 SQIVND (reference sequence). The CDR3 runs to 13 residues. V lost 6 bases and J lost 9, with 15 bases in between. Method: immunoSEQ multiplex PCR; TCRdb's copy keeps in-frame clones and lacks some. The data contain around 25,000 clones, 86% of them singletons. To note about this clone: The antigen is not known.

The input for sequencing was peripheral blood, taken before any cancer treatment. The chain employs TRBV19 and TRBJ1-3; D gene ambiguous. This TCR was recovered from a woman aged 40-69 years with stage I lung adenocarcinoma. In nucleotides, the CDR3 is TGTGCCAGTAGCAATGACATTGAAAGCACCATATATTTT. This gives the protein CASSNDIESTIYF.